The 21 T cell receptor beta chains below all came from one sample that was sequenced in a study of T cell changes during pregnancy in multiple sclerosis. Assay: immunoSEQ multiplex PCR; the TCRdb copy retains only in-frame clones and omits some. Found here are roughly 99,000 clones, around 90% of them singletons; the top ten hold approximately 2.4%. The sample in question was peripheral blood, obtained after pregnancy. These receptor sequences come from a female donor in good health, enrolled as a control in a pregnancy study.

Here the CDR3 reads CASSQTGGAEAFF. The CDR3 nucleotides are TGTGCCAGCAGCCAAACAGGGGGAGCTGAAGCTTTCTTT. J is TRBJ1-1 and V is TRBV5-4, with 8 bases aligning to TRBD1. V shed 4 bases and J 6 bases; nucleotides not matched to a gene: 5. The germline V gene encodes CDR1 SGHNT and CDR2 YYREEE (reference sequence). The CDR3 sequence is 13 residues long.

This chain links TRBV5-1 with TRBJ1-1, with D unclear. The CDR3 sequence is 13 residues long. Germline lookup yields CDR1 SGHRS and CDR2 YFSETQ. V was pared by 4 bases and J by 2 bases, with 9 bases between. CDR3 amino acids: CASSHTANTEAFF. The CDR3 DNA sequence: TGCGCCAGCAGCCATACAGCCAACACTGAAGCTTTCTTT.

The chain links TRBV5-1 to TRBJ2-5, with D tentatively TRBD2 (6 bases). V lost 0 bases, J lost 1 base, and 7 bases lay in between. The V gene's germline CDR1 is SGHRS and CDR2 YFSETQ. This CDR3 comprises 14 residues. CDR3 protein: CASSLGGVQETQYF. The CDR3 DNA follows: TGCGCCAGCAGCTTGGGCGGGGTCCAAGAGACCCAGTACTTC.

This chain links TRBV7-8 with TRBJ1-2; TRBD1 matches at 7 bases. V lost 5 bases to trimming and J lost 8 bases; unmatched junction nucleotides: 14. CDR1 is SGHVS, CDR2 FQNEAQ, per germline. The CDR3 has 15 amino acids. The CDR3 loop reads CASSPGGGTVRGYTF. Written as DNA, the CDR3 is TGTGCCAGCAGCCCAGGAGGGGGGACAGTCCGGGGCTACACCTTC.

This rearrangement joins TRBV10-2 to TRBJ1-1, with D perhaps TRBD1 (5 bases). The CDR3 has 12 residues. Germline CDR1 is WSHSY and CDR2 is SAAADI. V dropped 8 bases and J dropped 3 bases, with 10 bases sitting between them. The chain's CDR3 is CASLDSYTEAFF. In DNA, the CDR3 is TGCGCCAGCCTCGACAGTTACACTGAAGCTTTCTTT.

J is TRBJ2-3 and V is TRBV29-1; no reliable D call. Trimming cost V 5 bases and J 3 bases, with 3 bases left between them. Germline V CDR1 and CDR2: SQVTM, ANQGSEA. This CDR3 has 10 residues. CDR3 region: CSVTTDTQYF. The DNA of the CDR3 is TGCAGCGTTACAACAGATACGCAGTATTTT.

The chain links TRBV5-1 to TRBJ2-3, with 10 bases lining up with TRBD2. V was clipped by 0 bases and J by 0 bases; unmatched bases: 7. The CDR3 contains 18 residues. Germline CDR1 is SGHRS and CDR2 is YFSETQ. The CDR3 region has the DNA TGCGCCAGCAGCTTGGGTCTAGCGGGAGCGGTAAGCACAGATACGCAGTATTTT. Its translation is CASSLGLAGAVSTDTQYF. The full variable domain, in which reference TRBV5-1 and TRBJ2-3 provide the parts outside the CDR3, is KAGVTQTPRYLIKTRGQQVTLSCSPISGHRSVSWYQQTPGQGLQFLFEYFSETQRNKGNFPGRFSGRQFSNSRSEMNVSTLELGDSALYLCASSLGLAGAVSTDTQYFGPGTRLTVL.

J is TRBJ1-2 and V is TRBV7-9; perhaps TRBD1 as D (6 bases). Germline-derived CDR1 and CDR2 are SEHNR and FQNEAQ (reference sequence). Between the trimmed V and J ends, which lost 5 bases and 9 bases, there was a span of 22 bases. CDR3 size: 15 residues. The chain's CDR3 is CASSPDRRPTMSYTF. DNA of the CDR3: TGTGCCAGCAGCCCCGACAGGAGACCAACTATGAGCTACACCTTC.

The chain combines TRBV7-9 with TRBJ2-1; 9 nucleotides agree with TRBD1. This CDR3 has 15 residues. Germline assignment: CDR1 SEHNR and CDR2 FQNEAQ (reference sequence). With V trimmed by 0 bases and J by 6 bases, 3 bases remained unmatched. The CDR3 region has the DNA TGTGCCAGCAGCTTAGCAGGGACAGGGACCAATGAGCAGTTCTTC. Translation gives CASSLAGTGTNEQFF.

This chain links TRBV7-8 with TRBJ1-1; tentatively, D is TRBD1 (6 bases). The CDR3 sequence is 13 residues long. Germline V gene sequence: CDR1 SGHVS, CDR2 FQNEAQ. V was trimmed by 10 bases and J by 1 base, leaving 13 bases between them. The CDR3 spells CAKRGGRNTEAFF. The CDR3, as DNA: TGTGCCAAAAGGGGGGGAAGGAACACTGAAGCTTTCTTT.

V and J are TRBV27 and TRBJ2-1; D unresolved. The CDR3 length is 12 residues. In germline, CDR1 is MNHEY, CDR2 SMNVEV (reference sequence). V was clipped by 6 bases and J by 4 bases, with 7 bases between them. The CDR3 DNA follows: TGTGCCAGCAGGAGTTTTTACAATGAGCAGTTCTTC. Translated, it gives CASRSFYNEQFF.

The chain combines TRBV19 with TRBJ1-5; 7 bases align to TRBD1. The CDR3 length is 15 residues. V was clipped by 4 bases and J by 2 bases; unmatched bases: 5. CDR1 LNHDA and CDR2 SQIVND come from the germline V gene (reference sequence). CDR3 region: CASSTPGQGNQPQHF. In DNA, the CDR3 is TGTGCCAGTAGTACCCCCGGACAGGGCAATCAGCCCCAGCATTTT.

V is TRBV7-2 and J is TRBJ1-2; D not resolved. CDR1 SGHTA and CDR2 FQGNSA come from the germline V gene. Trimming removed 1 base from V and 8 bases from J, with 14 bases in between. The CDR3 has 14 residues. CDR3 nucleotide sequence: TGTGCCAGCAGCTTAGATCGCGGGGTCGGAGGCTACACCTTC. Translating gives CASSLDRGVGGYTF.

The chain has TRBV20-1 and TRBJ2-1, with TRBD2 matching 9 bases. The CDR3 totals 10 residues. From germline, CDR1 is DFQATT and CDR2 SNEGSKA (reference sequence). The ends lost 5 bases at V and 12 bases at J; junction bases unmatched: 2. The CDR3 bases are TGCAGTGCTCTAGCGGGAAGGCAGTTCTTC. Translation: CSALAGRQFF.

The genes are TRBV5-5 and TRBJ1-6; D gene unclear. Germline V gene data show CDR1 as SGHKS and CDR2 as YYEKEE (reference sequence). The length of the CDR3 is 16 residues. The V end lost 0 bases, the J end lost 6 bases, and 13 bases lay between the germline ends. The DNA of the CDR3 is TGTGCCAGCAGCTTGGGAAATCGGTTCGTTAATTCACCCCTCCACTTT. The encoded protein is CASSLGNRFVNSPLHF.

This chain connects TRBV6-5 to TRBJ1-1; no clear D. V was pared by 5 bases and J by 6 bases, with 19 bases between. Per the germline V gene, CDR1 is MNHEY and CDR2 is SVGAGI. This CDR3 is built from 15 residues. The CDR3 spells CASSHPAGSTSEAFF. The CDR3 bases are TGTGCCAGCAGTCACCCGGCGGGATCAACTTCTGAAGCTTTCTTT.

The chain uses TRBV27 and TRBJ2-2, with 8 nucleotides matching TRBD1. With V trimmed by 6 bases and J by 6 bases, 9 bases remained unmatched. Germline V lookup: CDR1 MNHEY, CDR2 SMNVEV (reference sequence). The CDR3 runs to 15 residues. The CDR3: CASSLDRVSAGELFF. The CDR3 DNA sequence: TGTGCCAGCAGCCTGGACAGGGTTAGCGCCGGGGAGCTGTTTTTT.

The rearrangement uses TRBV7-2 and TRBJ2-1; TRBD2 matches at 7 bases. With 1 base clipped from V and 10 bases from J, the junction kept 10 bases outside the gene matches. The CDR3 consists of 15 residues. The germline CDR1 and CDR2 sequences are SGHTA and FQGNSA. The CDR3 loop is CASSLGLAFNREQFF. CDR3 nucleotides: TGTGCCAGCAGCTTAGGACTAGCCTTTAATCGCGAGCAGTTCTTC. Using reference TRBV7-2 and TRBJ2-1 for the parts outside the CDR3, the full variable domain is GAGVSQSPSNKVTEKGKDVELRCDPISGHTALYWYRQSLGQGLEFLIYFQGNSAPDKSGLPSDRFSAERTGGSVSTLTIQRTQQEDSAVYLCASSLGLAFNREQFFGPGTRLTVL.

This clone was seen only once. The gene calls are TRBV6-5 and TRBJ1-5, with D possibly TRBD1 on 6 matching bases. Trimming removed 6 bases from V and 6 bases from J, with 12 bases in between. The length of the CDR3 is 13 residues. Germline CDR1 MNHEY, CDR2 SVGAGI. CDR3 sequence: CASRTGLGQPQHF. The CDR3 nucleotides read TGTGCCAGCAGAACAGGGCTAGGTCAGCCCCAGCATTTT.

The CDR3 DNA reads TGCAGTGCTAGAGATCGGGGGGAGCACACCTTC. Its protein product is CSARDRGEHTF. The rearrangement uses TRBV20-1 and TRBJ1-2, with a tentative D call TRBD1 (5 bases). This CDR3 is built from 11 residues. V shed 0 bases and J shed 12 bases, with 11 bases lying between them. Germline assignment: CDR1 DFQATT and CDR2 SNEGSKA (reference sequence).

This chain uses TRBV2 with TRBJ2-3; the D gene is possibly TRBD2 (6 bases). Trimming left V 8 bases short and J 2 bases short, with 11 bases between. This CDR3 is 13 amino acids long. CDR1 SNHLY and CDR2 FYNNEI come from the germline V gene. The CDR3 DNA follows: TGTGCCAGCGTGGGGGGAGCCACAGATACGCAGTATTTT. Amino acid sequence: CASVGGATDTQYF.